This T cell receptor (beta chain) originates from a study of blood T cell repertoires in COVID-19. Clones were read by immunoSEQ multiplex PCR, and TCRdb kept only the in-frame ones, dropping some. The top ten clones hold around 22% of a sample with 90,000 to 100,000 clones, around 75% of them seen once. From germline, CDR1 is LGHDT and CDR2 YNNKEL (reference sequence). V was pared by 5 bases and J by 3 bases, with 14 bases between. The CDR3 runs 14 residues. Sequencing used peripheral blood. This sequence originates from a man aged 65 to 79 with acute or convalescent COVID-19. The rearrangement links TRBV3-1 (or the pseudogene TRBV3-2) to TRBJ2-7; D is possibly TRBD1 (6 bases). The CDR3 nucleotides read TGTGCCAGCAGCGACTCGGGCAGGGGCTACGAGCAGTACTTC. The encoded protein is CASSDSGRGYEQYF.